This T cell receptor (beta chain) was documented in a study of cytomegalovirus exposure and HLA in healthy donors. Looked up from germline, CDR1 is LNHDA and CDR2 is SQIVND (reference sequence). This CDR3 comprises 18 residues. J lost 6 bases, V lost 7 bases, and 19 bases had no gene match. In the PCR, 60 Vbeta and 13 Jbeta primers were used. Profiling relied on immunoSEQ multiplex PCR, and the TCRdb table lists in-frame clones only, not all of them. The sample has 70,000 or so clones, more than 80% seen once. Source material: PBMCs. The chain has TRBV19 and TRBJ1-1; 11 bases are shared with TRBD1. The clonotype comes from a woman in her 30s in good health and CMV-seronegative. The CDR3 region is CASTLSRTGGRGFPEAFF. In nucleotides, the CDR3 is TGTGCCAGTACTCTATCGAGGACAGGGGGCAGGGGTTTCCCTGAAGCTTTCTTT.